The 6 T cell receptor beta chains below were found in one sample sequenced in a study of blood T cell repertoires in COVID-19. This table comes from immunoSEQ multiplex PCR, and its TCRdb copy is limited to in-frame clones, with some not included. The sample contains under 350,000 clones, roughly 89% of which appear only once. The source material was peripheral blood. All receptors come from a woman aged 25-40 years with COVID-19, enrolled during active disease.

This clone was observed once. V gene TRBV29-1 combines with J gene TRBJ1-1; D might be TRBD1 (5 bases). Per the germline V gene, CDR1 is SQVTM and CDR2 is ANQGSEA. Trimming removed 2 bases from V and 4 bases from J, with 5 bases in between. This CDR3 has 11 amino acids. The CDR3: CSVEQGTEAFF. CDR3 DNA sequence: TGCAGCGTTGAACAGGGCACTGAAGCTTTCTTT.

This chain connects TRBV2 to TRBJ1-6; tentative D call: TRBD1 (6 bases). Germline values: CDR1 SNHLY, CDR2 FYNNEI. CDR3 length: 17 amino acids. The V and J ends lost 9 bases and 3 bases respectively, with 21 bases between them. The DNA for the CDR3 is TGTGCCAGTTCTTATACAGGGCCGGAGGACTATAATTCACCCCTCCACTTT. Translated, it gives CASSYTGPEDYNSPLHF.

The chain combines TRBV6-5 with TRBJ1-6; TRBD1 might be the D (6 bases). The CDR3 runs to 15 residues. V was pared by 2 bases and J by 9 bases, with 14 bases between. Germline CDR1 and CDR2: MNHEY and SVGAGI. The CDR3 is CASSYAGATGSPLHF. CDR3 nucleotides: TGTGCCAGCAGTTACGCAGGGGCGACCGGTTCACCCCTCCACTTT.

The rearrangement uses TRBV12-5 and TRBJ1-2; D remains ambiguous. The CDR3 runs to 11 residues. Germline lookup yields CDR1 LGHNT and CDR2 FRNRAP. V was cut by 4 bases and J by 9 bases, with 9 bases left in between. The CDR3 nucleotides read TGTGCTAGTGGTTCGCCGGTTAGCTACACCTTC. Encoded protein: CASGSPVSYTF.

This clone has only a few counts. J is TRBJ1-3 and V is TRBV11-3; D is uncertain. In germline, CDR1 is SGHNT, CDR2 YENEEA. Trimming took off 6 bases at V and 2 bases at J, with 5 bases between the two ends. This CDR3 has 12 residues. The CDR3 loop reads CASRGAGNTIYF. The DNA for the CDR3 is TGTGCCAGCAGGGGAGCTGGAAACACCATATATTTT.

In its sample, this clone was seen once. Other DNA sequences in this specimen translate into the identical CDR3. The CDR3 sequence is CASSSDSYGYTF. The DNA of the CDR3 is TGCGCCAGCAGCTCGGACAGTTATGGCTACACCTTC. V is TRBV5-1 and J is TRBJ1-2; possible D gene TRBD1, 6 bases. V dropped 3 bases and J dropped 5 bases, with 8 bases sitting between them. CDR3 length: 12 residues. Looked up from germline, CDR1 is SGHRS and CDR2 is YFSETQ.